The T cell receptor (beta chain) under discussion was sequenced for a study of blood T cell repertoires in COVID-19. Study as a whole: Sample material is recorded as cDNA or gDNA derived from T cells, B-cell-depleted T cells, or PBMCs.

Per the original data handling: Amplification from reference gene primers served as the basis for estimated nucleated cell counts. TCRdb keeps only in-frame clones here, not all; method: immunoSEQ multiplex PCR. V, J and clone size reflect that table, while D and trimming were determined from the DNA. The sample lists some 200,000 clones; more than 70% were seen once. Trimming took 6 bases from V and 7 from J, leaving 10 bases between them. The CDR3 contains 12 residues. From germline, CDR1 is LNHDA and CDR2 SQIVND (reference sequence). The V gene is TRBV19, the J gene TRBJ1-5; D possibly corresponds to TRBD1 (6 bases). The receptor was isolated from a woman aged 18-30 years who had recovered from COVID-19. The specimen was PBMCs or T cells enriched from blood (not recorded which). The CDR3 spells CASRIRGQPQHF. CDR3 coding DNA: TGTGCCAGTAGGATCAGGGGCCAGCCCCAGCATTTT.